The clone carrying this T cell receptor beta chain was observed a handful of times. Its cognate antigen is unknown. With a J-beta primer mix and a sample-barcoded 5' primer, a second PCR ran 7 to 11 cycles. TCRdb called the 5' RACE reads again in MiXCR, with one record for every CDR3 protein. The data hold 380,000 or so distinct CDR3 sequences, with 50% to 60% observed a single time. The data derive from a study of blood T cells in healthy people across ages. About the study: Capturing about one barcoded beta molecule per two T cells was achieved by template switching. Study-level points and caveats: With naive T cell percentage, TCR beta diversity showed a strong correlation.

There are 13 residues in the CDR3. Looked up from germline, CDR1 is SQVTM and CDR2 is ANQGSEA. V lost 4 bases and J 5 bases, leaving 12 bases between the germline ends. Material: blood. This sequence originates from a man aged 55 to 69 in good health. The chain carries TRBV29-1 and TRBJ2-1, with D uncertain. CDR3 in DNA: TGCAGCGTTGTAGGTATGCCCCACAATGAGCAGTTCTTC. It codes for CSVVGMPHNEQFF.